This T cell receptor beta chain was recorded in a study of T cells expressing NK-cell markers. For the study at large: Sequencing covered eight donors, seven HCMV-seropositive and one seronegative. General observations from the study: In a few donors, dominant clonotypes made up about 28.3-65% of CD3+CD56-NKG2C+ cells.

TCRdb re-analyzed the 5' RACE reads; it lists each CDR3 protein once, without DNA. Recorded for this sample: almost 450,000 distinct CDR3 sequences. This CDR3 contains 16 residues. Germline CDR1 SGDLS, CDR2 YYNGEE. As concerns this clonotype: No antigen is known for it.

The clonotype was recovered from a woman aged 18-70 years in good health. The V and J genes are TRBV9 and TRBJ2-1; TCRdb's D call of TRBD2 is untestable without DNA. The sequenced sample consisted of blood T cells: a sorted CD56 or NKG2C T cell subset, CD4+ or CD8+ T cells, or bulk PBMC T cells (not recorded which). CDR3 sequence reads: CASSVSGRAVYNEQFF.